A single sample gave rise to the 4 T cell receptor beta chains below, sequenced in a study of T cells in Graves' hyperthyroidism and ophthalmopathy. TCR beta CDR3 regions were amplified from RNA. During a first-round RT-PCR of the TCR CDR3, the HTBI primer set was used. TCRdb itself ran the multiplex PCR reads through MiXCR, one entry per CDR3 protein. The sample lists fewer than 450,000 distinct CDR3 sequences, around 18% occurring once. The sequenced sample was blood. Every receptor here comes from a man aged 18-30 years with Graves' ophthalmopathy.

The table lists this clonotype with many counts. The genes are TRBV7-8 and TRBJ2-6, with 7 nucleotides matching TRBD1. The CDR3 is 17 residues long. CDR1 SGHVS and CDR2 FQNEAQ come from the germline V gene. V was clipped by 4 bases and J by 0 bases; unmatched bases: 6. CDR3 residues: CASSSRDSLSGANVLTF. CDR3 sequence (DNA): TGTGCCAGCAGCTCCCGGGACAGTCTCTCTGGGGCCAACGTCCTGACTTTC.

This clonotype was detected only a few times. The rearrangement uses TRBV10-3 and TRBJ2-3; 10 bases line up with TRBD2. Trimming removed 6 bases from V and 2 bases from J; junction bases left unmatched: 2. This CDR3 contains 14 residues. The germline CDR1 and CDR2 sequences are ENHRY and SYGVKD. CDR3: CAIRGLADTDTQYF. CDR3 sequence (DNA): TGTGCCATCAGAGGACTAGCGGACACAGATACGCAGTATTTT.

This chain links TRBV20-1 with TRBJ1-6; D gene unclear. The CDR3 runs to 11 residues. Trimming left V 4 bases short and J 14 bases short, with 12 bases between. Germline CDR1 DFQATT, CDR2 SNEGSKA (reference sequence). In DNA, the CDR3 is TGCAGTGCTAACCATTATTGGGCCCTCCACTTT. This gives the protein CSANHYWALHF.

This clonotype has just a few counts. The junction departs from germline at one end; a sequencing error may be responsible. The chain links TRBV19 to TRBJ2-3; 8 nucleotides line up with TRBD1. CDR1 is LNHDA, CDR2 SQIVND, per germline (reference sequence). The CDR3 sequence is 14 residues long. The DNA of the CDR3 is TGTGCCAGTAGTATCGGACAGGGCACGGATACGCAGTATTTT. Its translation: CASSIGQGTDTQYF.